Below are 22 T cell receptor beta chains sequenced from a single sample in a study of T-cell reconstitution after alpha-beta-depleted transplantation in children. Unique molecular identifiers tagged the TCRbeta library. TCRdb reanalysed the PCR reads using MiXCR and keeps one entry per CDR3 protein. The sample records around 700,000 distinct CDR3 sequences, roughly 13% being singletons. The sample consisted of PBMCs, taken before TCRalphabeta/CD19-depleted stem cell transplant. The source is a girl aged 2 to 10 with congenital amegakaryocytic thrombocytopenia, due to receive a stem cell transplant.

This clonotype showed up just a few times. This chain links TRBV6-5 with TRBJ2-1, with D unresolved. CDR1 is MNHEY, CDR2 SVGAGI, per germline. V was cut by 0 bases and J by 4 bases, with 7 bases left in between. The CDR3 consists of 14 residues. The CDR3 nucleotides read TGTGCCAGCAGTTACTCTTCTGGGTACAATGAGCAGTTCTTC. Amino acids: CASSYSSGYNEQFF.

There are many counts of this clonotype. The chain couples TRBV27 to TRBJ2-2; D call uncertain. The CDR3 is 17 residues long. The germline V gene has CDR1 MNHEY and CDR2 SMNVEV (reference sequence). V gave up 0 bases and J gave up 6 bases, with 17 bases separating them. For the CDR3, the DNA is TGTGCCAGCAGTTTATCGTGGGCTCGTCCTTCGGCCGGGGAGCTGTTTTTT. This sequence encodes CASSLSWARPSAGELFF.

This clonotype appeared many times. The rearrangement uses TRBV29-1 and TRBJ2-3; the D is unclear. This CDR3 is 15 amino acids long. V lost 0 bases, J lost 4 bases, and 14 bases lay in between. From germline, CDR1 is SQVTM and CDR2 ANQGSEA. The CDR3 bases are TGCAGCGTTGAAGATCCAGAAATTCCTGCAGATACGCAGTATTTT. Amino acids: CSVEDPEIPADTQYF.

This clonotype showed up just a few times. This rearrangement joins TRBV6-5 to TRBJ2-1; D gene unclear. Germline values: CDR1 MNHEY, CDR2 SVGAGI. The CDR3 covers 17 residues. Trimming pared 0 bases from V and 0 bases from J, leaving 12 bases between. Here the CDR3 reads CASSYSYSAPSYNEQFF. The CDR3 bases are TGTGCCAGCAGTTACTCGTATTCAGCGCCCTCCTACAATGAGCAGTTCTTC.

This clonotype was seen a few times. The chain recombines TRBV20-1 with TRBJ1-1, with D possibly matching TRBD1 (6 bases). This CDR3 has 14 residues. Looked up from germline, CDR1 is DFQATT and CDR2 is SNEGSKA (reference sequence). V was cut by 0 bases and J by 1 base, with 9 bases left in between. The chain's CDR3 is CSARDTTGNTEAFF. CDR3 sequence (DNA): TGCAGTGCTAGAGATACGACAGGGAACACTGAAGCTTTCTTT.

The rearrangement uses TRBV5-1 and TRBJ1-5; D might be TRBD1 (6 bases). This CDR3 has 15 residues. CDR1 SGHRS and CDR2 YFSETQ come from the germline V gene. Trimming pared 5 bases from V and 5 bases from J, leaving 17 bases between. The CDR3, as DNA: TGCGCCAGCAGATCAGGGGCAATCGAGGATCAGCCCCAGCATTTT. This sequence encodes CASRSGAIEDQPQHF.

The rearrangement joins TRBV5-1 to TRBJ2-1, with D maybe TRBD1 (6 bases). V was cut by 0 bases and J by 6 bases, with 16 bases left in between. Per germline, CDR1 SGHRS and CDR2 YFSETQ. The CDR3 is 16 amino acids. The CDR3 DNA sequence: TGCGCCAGCAGCTTGGCCGTGGGACAAGTCAGCAATGAGCAGTTCTTC. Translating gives CASSLAVGQVSNEQFF. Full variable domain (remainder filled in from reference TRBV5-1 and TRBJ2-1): KAGVTQTPRYLIKTRGQQVTLSCSPISGHRSVSWYQQTPGQGLQFLFEYFSETQRNKGNFPGRFSGRQFSNSRSEMNVSTLELGDSALYLCASSLAVGQVSNEQFFGPGTRLTVL.

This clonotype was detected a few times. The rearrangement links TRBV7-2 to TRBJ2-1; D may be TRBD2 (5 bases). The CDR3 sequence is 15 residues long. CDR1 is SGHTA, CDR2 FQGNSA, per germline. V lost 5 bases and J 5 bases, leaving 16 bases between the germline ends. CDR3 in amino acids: CASSLRSGSDNEQFF. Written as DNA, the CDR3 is TGTGCCAGCAGCCTACGATCGGGGAGCGACAATGAGCAGTTCTTC.

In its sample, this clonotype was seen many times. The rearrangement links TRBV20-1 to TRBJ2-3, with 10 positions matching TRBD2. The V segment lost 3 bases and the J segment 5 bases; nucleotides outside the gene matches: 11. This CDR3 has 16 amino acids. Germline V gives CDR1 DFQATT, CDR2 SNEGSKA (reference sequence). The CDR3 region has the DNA TGCAGTGCTAGGCATCGGCTAGCGGGAGAATTAGATACGCAGTATTTT. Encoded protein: CSARHRLAGELDTQYF.

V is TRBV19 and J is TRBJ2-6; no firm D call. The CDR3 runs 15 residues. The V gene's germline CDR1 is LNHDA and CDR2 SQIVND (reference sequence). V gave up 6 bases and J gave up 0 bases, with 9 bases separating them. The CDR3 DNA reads TGTGCCAGTAGACCGAGCGTCTCTGGGGCCAACGTCCTGACTTTC. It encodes CASRPSVSGANVLTF. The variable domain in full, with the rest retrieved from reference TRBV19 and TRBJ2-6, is DGGITQSPKYLFRKEGQNVTLSCEQNLNHDAMYWYRQDPGQGLRLIYYSQIVNDFQKGDIAEGYSVSREKKESFPLTVTSAQKNPTAFYLCASRPSVSGANVLTFGAGSRLTVL.

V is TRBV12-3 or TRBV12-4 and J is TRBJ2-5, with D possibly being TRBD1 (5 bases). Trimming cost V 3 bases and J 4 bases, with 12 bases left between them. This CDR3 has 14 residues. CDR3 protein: CASSFGALGETQYF. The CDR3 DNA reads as TGTGCCAGCAGTTTTGGGGCGCTGGGAGAGACCCAGTACTTC.

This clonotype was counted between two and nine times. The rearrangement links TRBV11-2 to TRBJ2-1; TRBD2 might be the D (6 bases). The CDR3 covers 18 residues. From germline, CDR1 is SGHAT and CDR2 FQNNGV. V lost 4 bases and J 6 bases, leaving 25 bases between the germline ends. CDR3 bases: TGTGCCAGCAGCTCGCGGGTCGTACTAGCCCTCTTCGGCAATGAGCAGTTCTTC. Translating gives CASSSRVVLALFGNEQFF.

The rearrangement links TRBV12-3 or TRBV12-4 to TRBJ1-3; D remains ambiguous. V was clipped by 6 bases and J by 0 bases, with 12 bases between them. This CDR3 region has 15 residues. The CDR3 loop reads CASSPHGSSGNTIYF. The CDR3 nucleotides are TGTGCCAGCAGCCCTCACGGGAGCTCTGGAAACACCATATATTTT.

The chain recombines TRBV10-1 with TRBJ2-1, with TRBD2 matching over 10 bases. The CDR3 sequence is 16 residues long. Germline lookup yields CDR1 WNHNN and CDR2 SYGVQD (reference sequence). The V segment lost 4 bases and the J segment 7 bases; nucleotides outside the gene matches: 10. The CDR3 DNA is TGCGCCAGCAGTGCTAATCAGCGGGAGGGAGGGAATGAGCAGTTCTTC. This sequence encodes CASSANQREGGNEQFF.

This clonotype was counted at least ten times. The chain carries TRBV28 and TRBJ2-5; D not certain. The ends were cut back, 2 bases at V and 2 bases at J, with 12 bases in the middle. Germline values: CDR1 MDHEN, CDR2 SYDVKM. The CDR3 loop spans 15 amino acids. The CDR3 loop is CASSLPDGVQETQYF. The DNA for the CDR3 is TGTGCCAGCAGTTTACCGGACGGAGTTCAAGAGACCCAGTACTTC.

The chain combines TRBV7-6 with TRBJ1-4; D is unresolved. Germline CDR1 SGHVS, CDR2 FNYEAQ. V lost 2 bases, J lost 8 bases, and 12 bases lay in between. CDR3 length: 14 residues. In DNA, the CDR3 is TGTGCCAGCAGCTTAAGTCCCTCTCAAGAAAAACTGTTTTTT. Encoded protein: CASSLSPSQEKLFF.

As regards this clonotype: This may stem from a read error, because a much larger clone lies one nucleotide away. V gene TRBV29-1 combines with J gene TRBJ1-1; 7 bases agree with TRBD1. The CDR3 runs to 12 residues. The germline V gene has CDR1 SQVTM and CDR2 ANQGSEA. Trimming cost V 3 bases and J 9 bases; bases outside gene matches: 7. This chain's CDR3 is CSVEVTGSQAFF. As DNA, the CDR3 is TGCAGCGTTGAGGTGACAGGGTCTCAAGCTTTCTTT.

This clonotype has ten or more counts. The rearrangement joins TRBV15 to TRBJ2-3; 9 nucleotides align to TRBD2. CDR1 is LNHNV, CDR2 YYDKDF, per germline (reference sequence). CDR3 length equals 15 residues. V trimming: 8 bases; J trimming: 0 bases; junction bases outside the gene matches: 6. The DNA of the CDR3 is TGTGCCACCCGACTAGCGGACGCCAGCACAGATACGCAGTATTTT. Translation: CATRLADASTDTQYF.

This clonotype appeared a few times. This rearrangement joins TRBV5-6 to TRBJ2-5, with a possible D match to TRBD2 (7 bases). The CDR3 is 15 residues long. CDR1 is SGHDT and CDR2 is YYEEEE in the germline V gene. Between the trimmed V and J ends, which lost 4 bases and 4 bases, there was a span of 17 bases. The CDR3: CASSLTQGGAETQYF. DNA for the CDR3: TGTGCCAGCAGCCTTACCCAAGGGGGGGCAGAGACCCAGTACTTC. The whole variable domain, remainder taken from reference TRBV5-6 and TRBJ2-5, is DAGVTQSPTHLIKTRGQQVTLRCSPKSGHDTVSWYQQALGQGPQFIFQYYEEEERQRGNFPDRFSGHQFPNYSSELNVNALLLGDSALYLCASSLTQGGAETQYFGPGTRLLVL.

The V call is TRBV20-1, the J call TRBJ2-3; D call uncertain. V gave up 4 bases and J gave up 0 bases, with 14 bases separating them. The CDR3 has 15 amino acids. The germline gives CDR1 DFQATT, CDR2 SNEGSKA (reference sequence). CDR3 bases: TGCAGTGCTACGAAACTGGCCCACAGCACAGATACGCAGTATTTT. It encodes CSATKLAHSTDTQYF.

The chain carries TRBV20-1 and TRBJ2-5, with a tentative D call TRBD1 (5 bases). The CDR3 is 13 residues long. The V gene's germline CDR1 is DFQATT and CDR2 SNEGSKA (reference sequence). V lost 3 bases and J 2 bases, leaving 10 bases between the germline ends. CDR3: CSASSRAQETQYF. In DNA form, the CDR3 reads TGCAGTGCTAGTTCCAGGGCTCAAGAGACCCAGTACTTC.

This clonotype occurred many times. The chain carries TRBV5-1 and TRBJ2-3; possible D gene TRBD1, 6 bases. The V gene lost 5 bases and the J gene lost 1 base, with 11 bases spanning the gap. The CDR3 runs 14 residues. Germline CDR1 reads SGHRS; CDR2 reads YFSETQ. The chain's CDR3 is CASRGDTGTDTQYF. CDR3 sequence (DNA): TGCGCCAGCAGGGGGGACACTGGCACAGATACGCAGTATTTT.